Listed below are T cell receptor beta chains from one sample, sequenced in a study of cytomegalovirus exposure and HLA in healthy donors. Sequencing used immunoSEQ multiplex PCR; TCRdb keeps in-frame clones, though not all of them. The sample holds about 130,000 clones, around three quarters seen once. The sequenced material came from PBMCs. These receptors came from a man aged 30 to 45 in good health and CMV-seronegative. CDR3s include the opening cysteine and the closing phenylalanine or tryptophan. The D gene is left open where the match is weak. Rows give clone size only sometimes, using once, few, many, or a class for an expanded clone.

>NA|NA|TRBJ2-6|TRBV2
TGTGCCAGCAGACACCCGGGACACCAACCCTCTGGGGCCAACGTCCTGACTTTC
CASRHPGHQPSGANVLTF
>NA|NA|TRBJ1-1|TRBV30
TGTGCCTGGAGTGTACAGCTTTACACTGAAGCTTTCTTT
CAWSVQLYTEAFF
>NA|TRBD1|TRBJ1-3|TRBV12-5
TGTGCTAGTGGTTTGGTACTGGGACAGGACCCAAACACCATATATTTT
CASGLVLGQDPNTIYF
>NA|TRBD2|TRBJ2-7|TRBV10-1
TGCGCCAGCATTAAGGGCGAGTGGCGGGAGCTCCTAGACGAGCAGTACTTC
CASIKGEWRELLDEQYF
>NA|NA|TRBJ1-3|TRBV27
TGTGCCAGCAGTTCAGCGGTAACAGGGCTAGACACCATATATTTT
CASSSAVTGLDTIYF
>NA|NA|TRBJ1-1|TRBV19
TGTGCCAGTACCATGGGGCAGGGACTTAACACTGAAGCTTTCTTT
CASTMGQGLNTEAFF
>NA|TRBD2|TRBJ2-7|TRBV5-5
TGTGCCAGCAGCGTACCGGGACTAGCGGGATTAGGGTACGAGCAGTACTTC
CASSVPGLAGLGYEQYF
>NA|TRBD2|TRBJ2-7|TRBV4-2
TGTGCCAGCAGCCAAGCCCCTAGCGGGAGGGGCTACGAGCAGTACTTC
CASSQAPSGRGYEQYF
>few|NA|TRBJ1-4|TRBV19
TGTGCCAGTAGTAATCTTGGGCAGTCCAATGAAAAACTGTTTTTT
CASSNLGQSNEKLFF
>few|NA|TRBJ1-5|TRBV2
TGTGCCAGCAGGTTACGAGGTAGCAATCAGCCCCAGCATTTT
CASRLRGSNQPQHF
>NA|NA|TRBJ2-3|TRBV19
TGTGCCAGTAGTATGGGCTATCCCACAGATACGCAGTATTTT
CASSMGYPTDTQYF
>NA|NA|TRBJ1-2|TRBV28
TGTGCCAGCAGTTTCGCTTTGACTGATCAGTACGGCTACACCTTC
CASSFALTDQYGYTF
>NA|NA|TRBJ1-1|TRBV5-1
TGCGCCAGCAGCTTCTCCCCGGGCGCAGGGGCGAACACTGAAGCTTTCTTT
CASSFSPGAGANTEAFF
>NA|NA|TRBJ1-1|TRBV6-1
TGTGCCAGCAGTGAAGTGGCGGCCAATGAAGCTTTCTTT
CASSEVAANEAFF
>NA|NA|TRBJ2-5|TRBV12-5
TGTGCTAGTGGTTTCAGTGATCCAGAGACCCAGTACTTC
CASGFSDPETQYF
>NA|NA|TRBJ1-1|TRBV7-9
TGTGCCAGCAGCTTAGCTTCGGGGTTCTCTGAAGCTTTCTTT
CASSLASGFSEAFF
>NA|NA|TRBJ1-3|TRBV2
TGTGCCACAGACTTGAGCCCCCTCTACTCTCCAAACACCATATATTTT
CATDLSPLYSPNTIYF
>NA|TRBD2|TRBJ2-7|TRBV29-1
TGCAGCGTAAAACTAGCGGGTACCTACGAGCAGTACTTC
CSVKLAGTYEQYF
>NA|NA|TRBJ2-7|TRBV6-6
TGTGCCAGCAGTGACACAGGGGGGGAGTCCTACGAGCAGTACTTC
CASSDTGGESYEQYF
>once|NA|TRBJ1-1|TRBV6-5
TGTGCCACCACTGGTTCCACTGAAGCTTTCTTT
CATTGSTEAFF
>NA|NA|TRBJ2-7|TRBV2
TGTGCCAGCAGTGGAGGGAGCGCCAGCTCCTACGAGCAGTACTTC
CASSGGSASSYEQYF
>NA|NA|TRBJ1-2|TRBV6-5
TGTGCCAGCAGCCGGAACAAACGAGGATATGGCTACACCTTC
CASSRNKRGYGYTF
>few|TRBD2|TRBJ2-1|TRBV7-2
TGTGCCAGCATCCTGGCTAGCGGGGGGGACAATGAGCAGTTCTTC
CASILASGGDNEQFF
>NA|TRBD2|TRBJ2-1|TRBV10-1
TGCGCCAGCAGTGACTTCGGACTAGCGGGAGACAATGAGCAGTTCTTC
CASSDFGLAGDNEQFF
>NA|TRBD2|TRBJ2-1|TRBV29-1
TGCAGCACTACAATAGCGGGAGGCTACAATGAGCAGTTCTTC
CSTTIAGGYNEQFF
>NA|TRBD2|TRBJ2-1|TRBV9
TGTGCCAGCAGCTCCTCCGGGGGTAGCGGGAGGGACGAGCAGTTCTTC
CASSSSGGSGRDEQFF
>NA|NA|TRBJ2-7|TRBV6-1
TGTGCCAGCAGAGGACAGAGCTCCTACGAGCAGTACTTC
CASRGQSSYEQYF
>NA|NA|TRBJ2-5|TRBV5-1
TGCGCCAGCAGCTTGGACCGAGACCAAGAGACCCAGTACTTC
CASSLDRDQETQYF
>once|NA|TRBJ2-1|TRBV7-9
TGTGCCAGCAGCTTAACTTTCGAACTGAGCAATGAGCAGTTCTTC
CASSLTFELSNEQFF
>NA|NA|TRBJ1-1|TRBV27
TGTGCCAGCAGCTACCAGGGTAACACTGAAGCTTTCTTT
CASSYQGNTEAFF
>NA|TRBD1|TRBJ1-1|TRBV18
TGTGCCAGCTCACCAATCACAGGGGGGAACACTGAAGCTTTCTTT
CASSPITGGNTEAFF
>NA|TRBD1|TRBJ1-5|TRBV19
TGTGCCAGTACCATGGACAGGTCGGGCAGTCAGCCCCAGCATTTT
CASTMDRSGSQPQHF
>NA|NA|TRBJ1-5|TRBV25-1
TGTGCCAGCAGTGATCGGTCGGGATATCAGCCCCAGCATTTT
CASSDRSGYQPQHF
>few|NA|TRBJ2-1|TRBV6-1
TGTGCCAGCAGTGAAGTAGAAGCCTACAATGAGCAGTTCTTC
CASSEVEAYNEQFF
>NA|TRBD1|TRBJ2-7|TRBV5-8
TGTGCCAGCAGCTTGCTATCACTCGGACAGGGTAGAACCTACGAGCAGTACTTC
CASSLLSLGQGRTYEQYF
>NA|NA|TRBJ2-7|TRBV7-8
TGTGCCAGCAGTAAGGGGGTTCAGCAGTACTTC
CASSKGVQQYF
>NA|NA|TRBJ1-1|TRBV28
TGTGCCAGCAGTTACCTACCCGGGGGGACTGAAGCTTTCTTT
CASSYLPGGTEAFF
>NA|TRBD2|TRBJ2-2|TRBV10-2
TGCGCCAGCGCCTTGACTAGCGGGGGCACCGGGGAGCTGTTTTTT
CASALTSGGTGELFF
>NA|NA|TRBJ2-7|TRBV27
TGTGCCAGCAGTAGTCCCGGGAGCAACTACGAGCAGTACTTC
CASSSPGSNYEQYF
>NA|TRBD2|TRBJ2-1|TRBV28
TGTGCCAGCAGATCAGGACTAGCGGGGGGGTATGAGCAGTTCTTC
CASRSGLAGGYEQFF
>few|NA|TRBJ2-1|TRBV18
TGTGCCAGCTCACCGAGGAACCTCAAGTCCTACAATGAGCAGTTCTTC
CASSPRNLKSYNEQFF